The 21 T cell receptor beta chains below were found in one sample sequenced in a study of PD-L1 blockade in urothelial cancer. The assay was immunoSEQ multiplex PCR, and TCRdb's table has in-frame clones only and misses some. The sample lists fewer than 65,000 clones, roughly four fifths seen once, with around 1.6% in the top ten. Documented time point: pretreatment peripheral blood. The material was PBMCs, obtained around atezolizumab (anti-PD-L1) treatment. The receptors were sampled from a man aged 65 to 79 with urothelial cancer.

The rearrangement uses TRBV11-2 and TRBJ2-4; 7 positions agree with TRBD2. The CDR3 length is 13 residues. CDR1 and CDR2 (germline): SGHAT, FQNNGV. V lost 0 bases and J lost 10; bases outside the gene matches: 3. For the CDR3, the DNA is TGTGCCAGCAGCTTAGAGCGGGAGAGGATTCAGTACTTC. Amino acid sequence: CASSLERERIQYF.

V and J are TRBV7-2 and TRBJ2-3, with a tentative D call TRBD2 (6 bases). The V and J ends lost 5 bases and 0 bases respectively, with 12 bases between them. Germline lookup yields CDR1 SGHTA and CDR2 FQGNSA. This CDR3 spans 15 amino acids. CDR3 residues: CASSNPGTSTDTQYF. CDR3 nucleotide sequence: TGTGCCAGCAGCAACCCGGGGACTAGCACAGATACGCAGTATTTT. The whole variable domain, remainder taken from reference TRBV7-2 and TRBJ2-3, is GAGVSQSPSNKVTEKGKDVELRCDPISGHTALYWYRQSLGQGLEFLIYFQGNSAPDKSGLPSDRFSAERTGGSVSTLTIQRTQQEDSAVYLCASSNPGTSTDTQYFGPGTRLTVL.

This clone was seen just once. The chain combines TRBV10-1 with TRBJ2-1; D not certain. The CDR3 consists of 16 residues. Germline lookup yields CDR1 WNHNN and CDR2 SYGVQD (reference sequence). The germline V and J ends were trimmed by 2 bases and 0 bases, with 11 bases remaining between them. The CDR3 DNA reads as TGCGCCAGCAGTGAGAGACTTACCAGCTCCTACAATGAGCAGTTCTTC. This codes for CASSERLTSSYNEQFF.

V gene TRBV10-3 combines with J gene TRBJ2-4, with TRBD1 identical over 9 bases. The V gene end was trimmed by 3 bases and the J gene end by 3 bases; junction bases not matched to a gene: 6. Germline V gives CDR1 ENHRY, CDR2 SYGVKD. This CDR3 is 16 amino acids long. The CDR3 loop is CAISEGGQGLKNIQYF. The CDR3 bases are TGTGCCATCAGTGAAGGGGGACAGGGACTCAAAAACATTCAGTACTTC.

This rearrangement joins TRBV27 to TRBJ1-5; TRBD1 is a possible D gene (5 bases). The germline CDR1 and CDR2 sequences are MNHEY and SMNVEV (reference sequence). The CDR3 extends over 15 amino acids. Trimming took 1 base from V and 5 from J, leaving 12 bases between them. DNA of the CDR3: TGTGCCAGCAGTTTATTCATGGGGGGAGATCAGCCCCAGCATTTT. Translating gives CASSLFMGGDQPQHF.

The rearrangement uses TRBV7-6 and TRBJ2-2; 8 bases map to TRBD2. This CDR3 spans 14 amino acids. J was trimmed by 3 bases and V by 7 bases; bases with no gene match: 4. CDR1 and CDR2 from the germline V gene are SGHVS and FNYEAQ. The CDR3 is CASTALADTGELFF. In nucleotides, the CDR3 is TGTGCCAGCACGGCACTAGCGGACACCGGGGAGCTGTTTTTT.

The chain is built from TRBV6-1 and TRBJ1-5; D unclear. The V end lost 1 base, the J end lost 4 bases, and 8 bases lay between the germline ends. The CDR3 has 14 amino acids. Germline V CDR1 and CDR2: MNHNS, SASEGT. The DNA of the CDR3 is TGTGCCAGCAGTGAAGACGGGAGGAATCAGCCCCAGCATTTT. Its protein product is CASSEDGRNQPQHF.

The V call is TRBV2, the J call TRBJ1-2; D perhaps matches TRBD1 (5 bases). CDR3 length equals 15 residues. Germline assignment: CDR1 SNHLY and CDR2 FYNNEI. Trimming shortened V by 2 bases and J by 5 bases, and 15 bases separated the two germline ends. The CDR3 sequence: CASSESFGGLYGYTF. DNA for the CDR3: TGTGCCAGCAGTGAATCATTCGGGGGGTTATATGGCTACACCTTC.

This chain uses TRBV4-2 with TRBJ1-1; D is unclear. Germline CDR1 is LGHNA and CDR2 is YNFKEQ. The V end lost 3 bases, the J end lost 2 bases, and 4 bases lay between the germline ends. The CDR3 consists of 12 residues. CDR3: CASSHINTEAFF. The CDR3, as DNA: TGTGCCAGCAGCCATATCAACACTGAAGCTTTCTTT.

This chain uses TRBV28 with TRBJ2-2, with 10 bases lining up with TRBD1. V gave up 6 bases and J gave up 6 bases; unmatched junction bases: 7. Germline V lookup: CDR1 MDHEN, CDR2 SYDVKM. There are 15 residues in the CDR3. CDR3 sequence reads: CASRPGTGAAGELFF. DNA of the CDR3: TGTGCCAGCAGACCCGGGACAGGGGCCGCCGGGGAGCTGTTTTTT.

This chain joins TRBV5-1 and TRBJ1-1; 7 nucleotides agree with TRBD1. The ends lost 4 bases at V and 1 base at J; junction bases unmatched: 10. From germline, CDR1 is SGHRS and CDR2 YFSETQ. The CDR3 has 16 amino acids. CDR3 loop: CASSRQGTTTNTEAFF. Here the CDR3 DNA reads TGCGCCAGCAGCCGACAGGGCACAACGACGAACACTGAAGCTTTCTTT.

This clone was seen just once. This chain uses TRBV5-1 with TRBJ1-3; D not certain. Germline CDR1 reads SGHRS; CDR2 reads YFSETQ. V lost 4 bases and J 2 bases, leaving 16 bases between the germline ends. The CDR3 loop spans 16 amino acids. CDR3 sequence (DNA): TGCGCCAGCAGCCCACTTTTACGGGGAACTGGAAACACCATATATTTT. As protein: CASSPLLRGTGNTIYF.

The CDR3 DNA follows: TGTGCCATCATGATCGAGTTGGGAGCTGAAGCTTTCTTT. This sequence encodes CAIMIELGAEAFF. The J gene is TRBJ1-1, the V gene TRBV10-3; D gene uncertain. This CDR3 is built from 13 residues. The germline V and J ends were trimmed by 7 bases and 6 bases, with 15 bases remaining between them. Germline V CDR1 and CDR2: ENHRY, SYGVKD.

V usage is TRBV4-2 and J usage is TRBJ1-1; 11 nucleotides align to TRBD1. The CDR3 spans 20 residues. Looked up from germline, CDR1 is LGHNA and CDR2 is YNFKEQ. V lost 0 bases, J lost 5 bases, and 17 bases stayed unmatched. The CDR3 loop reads CASSQELGWWTGGDGTEAFF. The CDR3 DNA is TGTGCCAGCAGCCAAGAACTCGGTTGGTGGACAGGGGGCGACGGGACTGAAGCTTTCTTT.

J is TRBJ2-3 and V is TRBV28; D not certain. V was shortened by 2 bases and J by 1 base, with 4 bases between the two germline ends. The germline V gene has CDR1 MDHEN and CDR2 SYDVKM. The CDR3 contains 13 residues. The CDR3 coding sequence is TGTGCCAGCAGTTTACGGGGCACAGATACGCAGTATTTT. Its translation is CASSLRGTDTQYF. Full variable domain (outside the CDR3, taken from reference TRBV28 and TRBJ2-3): DVKVTQSSRYLVKRTGEKVFLECVQDMDHENMFWYRQDPGLGLRLIYFSYDVKMKEKGDIPEGYSVSREKKERFSLILESASTNQTSMYLCASSLRGTDTQYFGPGTRLTVL.

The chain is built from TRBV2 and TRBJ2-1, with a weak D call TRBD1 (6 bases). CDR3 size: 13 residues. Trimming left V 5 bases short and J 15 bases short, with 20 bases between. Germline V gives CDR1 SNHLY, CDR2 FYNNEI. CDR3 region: CASSTGYAGDVFF. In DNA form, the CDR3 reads TGTGCCAGCAGTACAGGGTACGCGGGTGATGTGTTCTTC. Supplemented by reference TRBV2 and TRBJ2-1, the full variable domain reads EPEVTQTPSHQVTQMGQEVILRCVPISNHLYFYWYRQILGQKVEFLVSFYNNEISEKSEIFDDQFSVERPDGSNFTLKIRSTKLEDSAMYFCASSTGYAGDVFFGPGTRLTVL.

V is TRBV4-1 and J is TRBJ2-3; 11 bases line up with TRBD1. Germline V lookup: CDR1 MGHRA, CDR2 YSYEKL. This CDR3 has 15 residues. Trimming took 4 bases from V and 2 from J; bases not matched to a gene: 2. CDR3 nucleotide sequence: TGCGCCAGCAGCCCGGACAGGGGGCTCACAGATACGCAGTATTTT. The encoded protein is CASSPDRGLTDTQYF.

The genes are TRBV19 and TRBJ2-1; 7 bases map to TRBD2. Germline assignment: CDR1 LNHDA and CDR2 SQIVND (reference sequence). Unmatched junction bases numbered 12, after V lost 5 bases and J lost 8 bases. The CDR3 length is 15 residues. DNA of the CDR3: TGTGCCAGTAGTGCCCGCTGGGAGGGCGGGGATGAGCAGTTCTTC. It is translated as CASSARWEGGDEQFF.

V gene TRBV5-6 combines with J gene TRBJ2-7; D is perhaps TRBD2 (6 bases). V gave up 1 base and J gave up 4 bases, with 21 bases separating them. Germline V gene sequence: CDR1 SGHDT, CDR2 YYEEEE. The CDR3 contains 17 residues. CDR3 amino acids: CASSLYGSVTLGYEQYF. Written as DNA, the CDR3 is TGTGCCAGCAGCTTGTACGGGAGTGTGACCTTGGGATACGAGCAGTACTTC. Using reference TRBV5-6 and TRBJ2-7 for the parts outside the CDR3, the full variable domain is DAGVTQSPTHLIKTRGQQVTLRCSPKSGHDTVSWYQQALGQGPQFIFQYYEEEERQRGNFPDRFSGHQFPNYSSELNVNALLLGDSALYLCASSLYGSVTLGYEQYFGPGTRLTVT.

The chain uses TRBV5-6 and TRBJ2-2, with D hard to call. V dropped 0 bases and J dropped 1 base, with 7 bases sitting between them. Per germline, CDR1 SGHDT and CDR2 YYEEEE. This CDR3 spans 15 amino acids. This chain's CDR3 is CASSLVSGNTGELFF. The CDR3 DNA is TGTGCCAGCAGCTTGGTGTCAGGGAACACCGGGGAGCTGTTTTTT.

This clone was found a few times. CDR3 in DNA: TGTGCCAGCAGCCATAAGACTAGCGGGGGCTACGAGCAGTACTTC. Protein: CASSHKTSGGYEQYF. The chain carries TRBV7-9 and TRBJ2-7; 12 nucleotides line up with TRBD2. CDR1 is SEHNR, CDR2 FQNEAQ, per germline (reference sequence). CDR3 length: 15 amino acids. V shed 5 bases and J 3 bases; nucleotides not matched to a gene: 5.